A single sample is the source of the 19 T cell receptor beta chains below, sequenced in a study of regulatory T cells in long-lasting Graves disease. Regarding time point: persistent/refractory GD, antithyroid drugs over 5 years with positive TRAb. From RNA extracted from PBMCs, the TCR library was made. Sequencing libraries for TCR beta were prepared with iRepertoire HTBI primers and Arm-PCR of CDR3 regions. TCRdb re-called the multiplex PCR reads with MiXCR, one entry per CDR3 protein. Seen here are more than 300,000 distinct CDR3 sequences, 15% to 20% observed once, and the top ten hold around 30%. The sequenced sample was peripheral blood mononuclear cells (PBMCs), obtained when the disease was refractory, from a patient treated with antithyroid drugs. Receptors were obtained from a female donor with Graves disease.

There are many counts of this clonotype. This chain uses TRBV12-3 or TRBV12-4 with TRBJ1-2; a possible D gene is TRBD1 (5 bases). V lost 1 base, J lost 8 bases, and 11 bases lay in between. The CDR3 totals 13 residues. CDR3 protein: CASSLDRKWGYTF. DNA for the CDR3: TGTGCCAGCAGTTTAGACAGGAAGTGGGGCTACACCTTC.

In the case of this clonotype: A read error may explain this, as a much larger clone is one base away. The chain recombines TRBV18 with TRBJ1-2; D is undetermined. The germline V and J ends were trimmed by 6 bases and 6 bases, with 17 bases remaining between them. Germline-derived CDR1 and CDR2 are KGHSH and LQKENI. The CDR3 has 14 amino acids. CDR3 in DNA: TGTGCCAGCTCCCCCCAGACTGACACACATGGCTACACCTTC. Translated: CASSPQTDTHGYTF.

In its sample, this clonotype was seen many times. The CDR3 protein is CASSLLWGSSGGDQETQYF. As DNA, the CDR3 is TGTGCCAGCAGCTTATTGTGGGGGAGTAGCGGCGGCGATCAAGAGACCCAGTACTTC. The rearrangement links TRBV7-2 to TRBJ2-5, with a tentative D call TRBD2 (6 bases). CDR1 SGHTA and CDR2 FQGNSA come from the germline V gene. V gave up 2 bases and J gave up 2 bases, with 24 bases separating them. The CDR3 covers 19 residues.

This clonotype has only a few counts. The chain carries TRBV4-1 and TRBJ2-4; maybe TRBD2 (6 bases). The CDR3 has 15 amino acids. The germline V gene encodes CDR1 MGHRA and CDR2 YSYEKL. V lost 5 bases to trimming and J lost 1 base, with 12 bases between them. In nucleotides, the CDR3 is TGCGCCAGCAGCTATCCGGGAGCGGCCAAAAACATTCAGTACTTC. It codes for CASSYPGAAKNIQYF.

This clonotype was recorded a few times. The genes are TRBV7-2 and TRBJ1-1; 7 bases fit TRBD1. V shed 6 bases and J 5 bases; nucleotides not matched to a gene: 9. This CDR3 contains 14 residues. CDR1 is SGHTA, CDR2 FQGNSA, per germline. CDR3 in DNA: TGTGCCAGCAGGTCACAGGGGAGGGGAACTGAAGCTTTCTTT. It codes for CASRSQGRGTEAFF.

V is TRBV4-2 and J is TRBJ1-5, with 7 bases that match TRBD1. CDR1 is LGHNA and CDR2 is YNFKEQ in the germline V gene. The CDR3 is 15 residues long. The V and J ends lost 0 bases and 5 bases, in that order; junction bases with no gene match: 4. CDR3 sequence (DNA): TGTGCCAGCAGCCAAGATCGCAGGGGGGATCAGCCCCAGCATTTT. Amino acids: CASSQDRRGDQPQHF.

This clonotype has at least ten counts. Germline is not matched at one junction end, which may reflect a read error. The chain recombines TRBV5-5 with TRBJ1-2; TRBD1 might be the D (5 bases). In germline, CDR1 is SGHKS, CDR2 YYEKEE (reference sequence). The length of the CDR3 is 14 residues. CDR3 bases: TGTGCCAGCACCTTGGGGGGGATACAGGAGCTCTACACCTTC. It specifies CASTLGGIQELYTF.

The CDR3 bases are TGTGCCAGCAGCTCCCTCGGCGGTGGGTACACTGAAGCTTTCTTT. As protein: CASSSLGGGYTEAFF. The genes are TRBV7-9 and TRBJ1-1; no clear D. V was shortened by 4 bases and J by 3 bases, with 15 bases between the two germline ends. The CDR3 loop spans 15 amino acids. Germline V gives CDR1 SEHNR, CDR2 FQNEAQ (reference sequence).

At least ten counts were recorded for this clonotype. The V call is TRBV11-2, the J call TRBJ2-7, with TRBD2 identical over 14 bases. The V gene's germline CDR1 is SGHAT and CDR2 FQNNGV. V lost 5 bases, J lost 2 bases, and 2 bases stayed unmatched. CDR3 length equals 15 residues. CDR3 in amino acids: CASSRLAGGTYEQYF. In DNA form, the CDR3 reads TGTGCCAGCAGCAGACTAGCGGGAGGGACCTACGAGCAGTACTTC.

CDR3 sequence: CASRGGGGETQYF. The CDR3 DNA is TGTGCCAGCAGAGGAGGGGGGGGCGAGACCCAGTACTTC. The chain joins TRBV6-1 to TRBJ2-5, with TRBD2 as a possible D gene (7 bases). The CDR3 spans 13 residues. Germline V CDR1 and CDR2: MNHNS, SASEGT. Trimming shortened V by 6 bases and J by 5 bases, and 13 bases separated the two germline ends.

This clonotype appeared many times. V gene TRBV28 combines with J gene TRBJ1-1; D gene ambiguous. The germline gives CDR1 MDHEN, CDR2 SYDVKM. The V end lost 2 bases, the J end lost 3 bases, and 4 bases lay between the germline ends. The CDR3 is 12 amino acids. This CDR3 is CASSLIHTEAFF. CDR3 nucleotide sequence: TGTGCCAGCAGTTTAATTCACACTGAAGCTTTCTTT.

This clonotype was seen ten or more times. This sequence joins TRBV29-1 and TRBJ2-5; 8 nucleotides match TRBD2. CDR3 length: 14 amino acids. Per the germline V gene, CDR1 is SQVTM and CDR2 is ANQGSEA. After removal of 2 bases from V and 7 bases from J, the junction contained 9 bases not matched to a gene. Written as DNA, the CDR3 is TGCAGCGTTGAAAGTCCAGCGGGAGTTGGGACCCAGTACTTC. The encoded protein is CSVESPAGVGTQYF.

In this sample, this clonotype turned up once. This rearrangement joins TRBV20-1 to TRBJ1-1; 9 nucleotides align to TRBD1. The V segment lost 5 bases and the J segment 0 bases; nucleotides outside the gene matches: 10. The germline V gene has CDR1 DFQATT and CDR2 SNEGSKA (reference sequence). CDR3 length: 16 residues. For the CDR3, the DNA is TGCAGTGCTCCTCGACAGGGGGGAGCACTGAACACTGAAGCTTTCTTT. Its translation is CSAPRQGGALNTEAFF.

This clonotype was counted at least ten times. This chain links TRBV12-3 or TRBV12-4 with TRBJ2-5, with D perhaps TRBD2 (7 bases). The CDR3 runs to 14 residues. V gave up 6 bases and J gave up 2 bases, with 13 bases separating them. This CDR3 reads CASSIRGGQETQYF. The CDR3 nucleotides are TGTGCCAGCAGCATAAGGGGGGGTCAAGAGACCCAGTACTTC.

This clonotype was detected many times. The chain employs TRBV3-1 and TRBJ2-7, with 12 bases lining up with TRBD2. Losses at the gene ends were 4 bases for V and 2 bases for J; bases not matched to a gene: 9. CDR3 length: 17 amino acids. Per the germline V gene, CDR1 is LGHDT and CDR2 is YNNKEL (reference sequence). In DNA, the CDR3 is TGTGCCAGCAGCCGGACCGGGACTAGCGGGTCACCCTACGAGCAGTACTTC. Its protein product is CASSRTGTSGSPYEQYF.

V usage is TRBV9 and J usage is TRBJ2-7; TRBD2 agrees at 8 bases. In germline, CDR1 is SGDLS, CDR2 YYNGEE. Losses at the gene ends were 3 bases for V and 3 bases for J; bases not matched to a gene: 8. The CDR3 has 15 residues. CDR3 DNA sequence: TGTGCCAGCAGCGCGCAGCGGGAGCCGATCTACGAGCAGTACTTC. Protein: CASSAQREPIYEQYF.

The chain carries TRBV20-1 and TRBJ1-5; D possibly corresponds to TRBD1 (5 bases). V was trimmed by 3 bases and J by 4 bases, leaving 13 bases between them. The CDR3 totals 14 residues. Germline V gene data show CDR1 as DFQATT and CDR2 as SNEGSKA (reference sequence). CDR3 region: CSASRARENQPQHF. For the CDR3, the DNA is TGCAGTGCTAGTAGGGCCAGGGAAAATCAGCCCCAGCATTTT.

At least ten counts were recorded for this clonotype. The V call is TRBV27, the J call TRBJ1-5; 9 bases match TRBD1. The V gene end was trimmed by 2 bases and the J gene end by 6 bases; junction bases not matched to a gene: 8. This CDR3 has 16 residues. The germline CDR1 and CDR2 sequences are MNHEY and SMNVEV (reference sequence). The CDR3 bases are TGTGCCAGCAGTTTAGGACCCGTGGACAGGGGTCAGCCCCAGCATTTT. Translating gives CASSLGPVDRGQPQHF.

This clonotype has just a few counts. This sequence joins TRBV9 and TRBJ2-5, with 9 bases matching TRBD2. The CDR3 runs 17 residues. Germline CDR1 and CDR2: SGDLS and YYNGEE. The V segment lost 0 bases and the J segment 2 bases; nucleotides outside the gene matches: 8. This CDR3 reads CASSVAPRLAAQETQYF. The CDR3 nucleotides read TGTGCCAGCAGCGTAGCTCCTAGACTAGCGGCTCAAGAGACCCAGTACTTC.